The 16 T cell receptor beta chains presented below share a single source sample, sequenced in a study of T cells in Graves' hyperthyroidism and ophthalmopathy. Amplification of TCR beta CDR3 regions was performed using RNA transcripts as template. The study used the HTBI primer set for a first-round RT-PCR of the TCR CDR3. A single record per CDR3 protein comes from TCRdb applying MiXCR to the multiplex PCR reads. Counted here are about 210,000 distinct CDR3 sequences, roughly 15% occurring once; the ten biggest clones make up roughly 50%. Sequences were obtained from blood. The receptor set was obtained from a man aged 50-60 years with Graves' hyperthyroidism.

This clonotype was counted many times. The chain links TRBV3-1 to TRBJ1-1; D gene unclear. The ends were cut back, 1 base at V and 6 bases at J, with 12 bases in the middle. The CDR3 extends over 14 amino acids. Germline V gene lookup returns CDR1 LGHDT and CDR2 YNNKEL (reference sequence). In DNA, the CDR3 is TGTGCCAGCAGCCAAGCTGACGAGTGGGCTGAAGCTTTCTTT. This encodes CASSQADEWAEAFF.

The chain recombines TRBV24-1 with TRBJ2-1, with D tentatively TRBD1 or TRBD2 (6 bases each). Germline loops: CDR1 KGHDR, CDR2 SFDVKD. The CDR3 consists of 14 residues. V lost 4 bases and J lost 8, with 14 bases in between. DNA of the CDR3: TGTGCCACCAGTGACGGGGGCGCGGGCGATGAGCAGTTCTTC. This encodes CATSDGGAGDEQFF.

This clonotype was observed a few times. The CDR3 DNA reads TGCAGCGTTGAAGATCAGAGTATCGGACTATCCACAGATACGCAGTATTTT. This encodes CSVEDQSIGLSTDTQYF. The chain is built from TRBV29-1 and TRBJ2-3; D is perhaps TRBD2 (6 bases). From germline, CDR1 is SQVTM and CDR2 ANQGSEA. This CDR3 contains 17 residues. The V end was cut by 0 bases, the J end by 2 bases, with 18 bases between.

This clonotype was recorded many times. The V gene is TRBV6-2 or TRBV6-3, the J gene TRBJ1-1; D call uncertain. V lost 2 bases and J lost 3, with 13 bases in between. The CDR3 has 15 amino acids. Germline values: CDR1 MNHEY, CDR2 SVGEGT. The CDR3 protein is CASSYLDAGYTEAFF. DNA of the CDR3: TGTGCCAGCAGTTACCTGGACGCAGGTTACACTGAAGCTTTCTTT.

This clonotype was seen many times. The V gene is TRBV30, the J gene TRBJ1-1, with TRBD1 matching over 9 bases. The CDR3 loop spans 13 amino acids. Germline V gene data show CDR1 as GTSNPN and CDR2 as SVGIG (reference sequence). V lost 4 bases to trimming and J lost 2 bases; unmatched junction nucleotides: 2. CDR3 DNA sequence: TGTGCCTGGACGGGACAGGGAAACACTGAAGCTTTCTTT. It translates to CAWTGQGNTEAFF.

This clonotype has only a few counts. J is TRBJ1-1 and V is TRBV4-1; D not certain. With 2 bases removed from V and 0 bases from J, the gap between germline ends came to 10 bases. The CDR3 runs 15 residues. Germline V gene lookup returns CDR1 MGHRA and CDR2 YSYEKL. Here the CDR3 DNA reads TGCGCCAGCAGCCAATTGCCAGGACTGAACACTGAAGCTTTCTTT. Translated: CASSQLPGLNTEAFF.

This clonotype was recorded many times. The rearrangement uses TRBV7-9 and TRBJ2-7; unclear D gene. Trimming removed 5 bases at V and 1 base at J, with 3 bases between. The CDR3 loop spans 11 amino acids. CDR1 and CDR2 (germline): SEHNR, FQNEAQ (reference sequence). The CDR3 coding sequence is TGTGCCAGCAGCGGATCCTACGAGCAGTACTTC. Translation gives CASSGSYEQYF.

This clonotype was seen ten or more times. V usage is TRBV7-9 and J usage is TRBJ2-7, with no clear D. CDR3 length: 11 amino acids. V lost 4 bases and J 3 bases, leaving 4 bases between the germline ends. The germline CDR1 and CDR2 sequences are SEHNR and FQNEAQ (reference sequence). CDR3 bases: TGTGCCAGCAGCTCAAACTACGAGCAGTACTTC. Translation: CASSSNYEQYF. Full variable domain (missing parts from reference TRBV7-9 and TRBJ2-7): DTGVSQNPRHKITKRGQNVTFRCDPISEHNRLYWYRQTLGQGPEFLTYFQNEAQLEKSRLLSDRFSAERPKGSFSTLEIQRTEQGDSAMYLCASSSNYEQYFGPGTRLTVT.

Many counts were recorded for this clonotype. This rearrangement joins TRBV28 to TRBJ1-5; weak D call: TRBD1 (5 bases). Per germline, CDR1 MDHEN and CDR2 SYDVKM. Trimming pared 5 bases from V and 2 bases from J, leaving 16 bases between. CDR3 length: 16 amino acids. The CDR3 region is CASSNQRPGRNQPQHF. For the CDR3, the DNA is TGTGCCAGCAGTAACCAGCGGCCAGGGCGCAATCAGCCCCAGCATTTT.

There are many counts of this clonotype. This chain uses TRBV18 with TRBJ2-7; 7 positions match TRBD1. The V gene end was trimmed by 6 bases and the J gene end by 0 bases; junction bases not matched to a gene: 5. The CDR3 is made up of 14 amino acids. Germline CDR1 and CDR2: KGHSH and LQKENI. CDR3 DNA: TGTGCCAGCTCGCCCGGGACAGACTCCTACGAGCAGTACTTC. Amino acid sequence: CASSPGTDSYEQYF.

The chain recombines TRBV2 with TRBJ1-1; D might be TRBD1 (5 bases). Trimming cost V 7 bases and J 11 bases, with 29 bases left between them. This CDR3 spans 16 amino acids. Germline-derived CDR1 and CDR2 are SNHLY and FYNNEI. This CDR3 is CASTRDGGYTDVGAFF. The CDR3 DNA reads as TGTGCCAGCACCCGGGACGGAGGATACACTGATGTCGGGGCTTTCTTT.

This clonotype was recorded a few times. J is TRBJ1-2 and V is TRBV5-1; 7 nucleotides line up with TRBD1. V was clipped by 0 bases and J by 3 bases; unmatched bases: 8. This CDR3 spans 16 amino acids. CDR1 is SGHRS and CDR2 is YFSETQ in the germline V gene. CDR3 nucleotides: TGCGCCAGCAGCTTGGGGGGACAGCTTGGGTACTATGGCTACACCTTC. This translates into CASSLGGQLGYYGYTF.

In its sample, this clonotype was seen many times. The rearrangement joins TRBV28 to TRBJ1-2; the match to TRBD1 covers 9 bases. Germline CDR1 reads MDHEN; CDR2 reads SYDVKM. CDR3 length equals 14 residues. With 5 bases clipped from V and 4 bases from J, the junction kept 5 bases outside the gene matches. The CDR3 nucleotides read TGTGCCAGCAGTAAAAGGGACAGGGTCTATGGCTACACCTTC. It encodes CASSKRDRVYGYTF.

A word on this clonotype: A read error is possible here, since a much larger clone lies one base away. V gene TRBV2 combines with J gene TRBJ2-5; D remains unclear. This CDR3 contains 12 residues. The germline V and J ends were trimmed by 5 bases and 7 bases, with 11 bases remaining between them. CDR1 is SNHLY, CDR2 FYNNEI, per germline. The DNA of the CDR3 is TGTGCCAGCAGTCCCGAAGTTGGGACCCAGTACTTC. This translates into CASSPEVGTQYF.

The chain links TRBV28 to TRBJ1-2; the D gene is possibly TRBD1 (5 bases). This CDR3 comprises 13 residues. Germline CDR1 reads MDHEN; CDR2 reads SYDVKM. Trimming removed 4 bases at V and 8 bases at J, with 14 bases between. The CDR3 protein is CASSWTVGGGYTF. CDR3 bases: TGTGCCAGCAGTTGGACGGTCGGGGGAGGCTACACCTTC.

This clonotype was counted at least ten times. The V gene is TRBV12-3 or TRBV12-4, the J gene TRBJ1-2; TRBD1 agrees at 9 bases. V was clipped by 5 bases and J by 6 bases; unmatched bases: 7. The CDR3 is made up of 14 amino acids. CDR3 sequence: CASSLTGGLDGYTF. CDR3 DNA: TGTGCCAGCAGTCTAACAGGGGGCTTGGATGGCTACACCTTC.